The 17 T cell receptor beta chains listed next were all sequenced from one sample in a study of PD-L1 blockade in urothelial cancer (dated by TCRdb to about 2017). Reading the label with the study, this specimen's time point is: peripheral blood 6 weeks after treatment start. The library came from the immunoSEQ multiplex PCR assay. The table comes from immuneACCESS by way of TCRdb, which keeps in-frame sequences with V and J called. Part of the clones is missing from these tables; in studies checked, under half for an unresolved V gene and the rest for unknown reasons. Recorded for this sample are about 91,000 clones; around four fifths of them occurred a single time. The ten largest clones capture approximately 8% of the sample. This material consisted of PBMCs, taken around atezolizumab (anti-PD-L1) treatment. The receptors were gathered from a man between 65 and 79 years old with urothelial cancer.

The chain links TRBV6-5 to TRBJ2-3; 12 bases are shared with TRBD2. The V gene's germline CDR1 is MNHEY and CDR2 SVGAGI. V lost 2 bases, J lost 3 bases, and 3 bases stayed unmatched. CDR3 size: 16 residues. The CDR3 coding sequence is TGTGCCAGCAGTTACCGGACTAGCGGGGAAACAGATACGCAGTATTTT. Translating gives CASSYRTSGETDTQYF.

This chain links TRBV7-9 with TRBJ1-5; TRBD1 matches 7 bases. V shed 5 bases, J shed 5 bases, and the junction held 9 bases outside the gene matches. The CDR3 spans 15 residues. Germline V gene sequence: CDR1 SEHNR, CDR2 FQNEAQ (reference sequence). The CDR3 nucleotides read TGTGCCAGCAGCCACAACGACAGGGACTATCAGCCCCAGCATTTT. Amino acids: CASSHNDRDYQPQHF.

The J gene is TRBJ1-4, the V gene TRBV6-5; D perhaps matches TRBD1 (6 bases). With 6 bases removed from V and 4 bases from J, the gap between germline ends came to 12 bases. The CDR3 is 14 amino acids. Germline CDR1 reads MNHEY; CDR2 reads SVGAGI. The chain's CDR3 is CASSQGQNNEKLFF. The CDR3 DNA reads TGTGCCAGCAGCCAAGGACAGAATAATGAAAAACTGTTTTTT.

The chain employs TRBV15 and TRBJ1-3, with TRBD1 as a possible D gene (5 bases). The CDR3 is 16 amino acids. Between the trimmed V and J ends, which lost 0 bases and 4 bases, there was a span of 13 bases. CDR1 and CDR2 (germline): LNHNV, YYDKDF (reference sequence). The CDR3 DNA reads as TGTGCCACCAGCAGAGATACCCGGAGGGACGGAAACACCATATATTTT. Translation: CATSRDTRRDGNTIYF.

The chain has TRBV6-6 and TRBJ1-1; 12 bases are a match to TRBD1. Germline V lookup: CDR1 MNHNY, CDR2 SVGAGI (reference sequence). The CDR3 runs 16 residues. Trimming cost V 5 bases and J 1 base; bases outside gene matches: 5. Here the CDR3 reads CASSRDRGLGNTEAFF. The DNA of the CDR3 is TGTGCCAGCAGTCGGGACAGGGGGCTAGGGAACACTGAAGCTTTCTTT.

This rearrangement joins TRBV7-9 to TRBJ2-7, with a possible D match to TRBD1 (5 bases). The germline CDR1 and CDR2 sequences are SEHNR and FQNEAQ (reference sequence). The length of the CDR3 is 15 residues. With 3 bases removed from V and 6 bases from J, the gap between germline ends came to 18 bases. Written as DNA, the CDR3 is TGTGCCAGCAGCTTCGGCCAGGGTAGGACGGTCGAGCAGTACTTC. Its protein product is CASSFGQGRTVEQYF.

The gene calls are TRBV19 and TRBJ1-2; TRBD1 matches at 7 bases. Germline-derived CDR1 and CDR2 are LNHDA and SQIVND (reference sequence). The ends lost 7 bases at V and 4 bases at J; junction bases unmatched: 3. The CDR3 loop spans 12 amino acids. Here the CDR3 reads CASIQGTYGYTF. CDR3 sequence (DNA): TGTGCCAGTATACAGGGGACCTATGGCTACACCTTC.

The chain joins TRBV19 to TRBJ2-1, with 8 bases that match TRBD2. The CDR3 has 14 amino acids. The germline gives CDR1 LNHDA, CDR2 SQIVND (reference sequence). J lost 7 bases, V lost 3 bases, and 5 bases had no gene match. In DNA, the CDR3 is TGTGCCAGTAGTATTCTAGCGGGCTCAAATGAGCAGTTCTTC. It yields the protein CASSILAGSNEQFF.

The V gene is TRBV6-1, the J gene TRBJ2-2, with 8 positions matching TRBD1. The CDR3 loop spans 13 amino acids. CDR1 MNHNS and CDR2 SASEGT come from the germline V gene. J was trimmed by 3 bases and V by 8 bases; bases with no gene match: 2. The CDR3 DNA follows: TGTGCCAGCTACAGGGGGTACACCGGGGAGCTGTTTTTT. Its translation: CASYRGYTGELFF.

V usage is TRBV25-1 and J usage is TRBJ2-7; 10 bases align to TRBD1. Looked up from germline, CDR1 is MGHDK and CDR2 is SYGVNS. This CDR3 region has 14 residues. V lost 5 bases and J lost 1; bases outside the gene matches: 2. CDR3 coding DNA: TGTGCCAGCAGTAGGACAGGGGGATCCTACGAGCAGTACTTC. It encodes CASSRTGGSYEQYF.

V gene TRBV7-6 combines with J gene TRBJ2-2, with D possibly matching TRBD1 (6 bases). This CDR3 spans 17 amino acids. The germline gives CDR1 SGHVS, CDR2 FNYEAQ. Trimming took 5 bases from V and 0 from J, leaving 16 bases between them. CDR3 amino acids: CASSPRSGTTNTGELFF. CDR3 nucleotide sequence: TGTGCCAGCAGCCCCCGGTCTGGGACAACGAACACCGGGGAGCTGTTTTTT.

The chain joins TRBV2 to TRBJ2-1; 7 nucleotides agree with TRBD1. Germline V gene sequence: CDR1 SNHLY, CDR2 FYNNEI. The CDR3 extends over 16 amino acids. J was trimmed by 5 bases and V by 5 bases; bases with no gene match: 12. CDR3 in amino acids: CASSPERQGYHNEQFF. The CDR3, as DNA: TGTGCCAGCAGTCCCGAAAGACAGGGTTATCACAATGAGCAGTTCTTC.

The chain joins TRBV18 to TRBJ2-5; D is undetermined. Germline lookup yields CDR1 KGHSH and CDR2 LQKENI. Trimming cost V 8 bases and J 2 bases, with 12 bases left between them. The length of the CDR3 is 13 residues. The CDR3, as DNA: TGTGCCAGCCTCACCAACAGACAAGAGACCCAGTACTTC. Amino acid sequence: CASLTNRQETQYF.

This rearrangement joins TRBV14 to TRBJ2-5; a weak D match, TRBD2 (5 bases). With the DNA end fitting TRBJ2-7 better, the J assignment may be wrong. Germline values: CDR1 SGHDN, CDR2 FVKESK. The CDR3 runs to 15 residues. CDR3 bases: TGTGCCAGCAGCCATGGACTCCTCAGCTCCTACGAGCAGTACTTC. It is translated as CASSHGLLSSYEQYF.

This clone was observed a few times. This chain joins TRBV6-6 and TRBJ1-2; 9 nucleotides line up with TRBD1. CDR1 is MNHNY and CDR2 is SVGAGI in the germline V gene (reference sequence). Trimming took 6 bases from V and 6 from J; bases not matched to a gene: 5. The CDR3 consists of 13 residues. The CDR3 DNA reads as TGTGCCAGCAGCACCGGGACAGGGAATGGCTACACCTTC. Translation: CASSTGTGNGYTF.

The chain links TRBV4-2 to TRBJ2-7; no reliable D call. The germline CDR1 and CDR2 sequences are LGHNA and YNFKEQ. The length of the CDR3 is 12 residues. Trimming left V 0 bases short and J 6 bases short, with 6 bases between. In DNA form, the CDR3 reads TGTGCCAGCAGCCAAGACTCGGGCGAGCAGTACTTC. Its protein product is CASSQDSGEQYF.

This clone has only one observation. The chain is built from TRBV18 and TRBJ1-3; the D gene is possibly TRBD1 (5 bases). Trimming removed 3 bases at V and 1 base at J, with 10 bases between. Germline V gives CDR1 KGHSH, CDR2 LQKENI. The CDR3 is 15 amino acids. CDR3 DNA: TGTGCCAGCTCACCCTTGGACACTTCTGGAAACACCATATATTTT. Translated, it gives CASSPLDTSGNTIYF.